The entry that follows covers one T cell receptor (beta chain) sequence. Its antigen remains unknown. The sample comes from a study of shared clonotypes between healthy human individuals. The CDR3 covers 14 residues. The V end lost 0 bases, the J end lost 10 bases, and 13 bases lay between the germline ends. The germline V gene has CDR1 WNHNN and CDR2 SYGVQD (reference sequence). Broader study findings: Tissues were not sampled, only blood, and their repertoires likely differ.

Genomic DNA belonging to each subset was distributed in equal measure over several immunoSEQ plates. Generated by immunoSEQ multiplex PCR, the TCRdb table keeps only in-frame clones and is missing some. Altogether hundreds of thousands of clones are present, 70% to 80% being singletons, with the ten largest covering about 11%. This TCR was sampled from a woman aged 40 to 50 in good health. Some clones in this sample may be carry-over from other donors' samples. The gene calls are TRBV10-1 and TRBJ2-1, with D perhaps given as TRBD1 or TRBD2 (6 bases each). Input material: PBMCs. CDR3 in amino acids: CASSESGRGGEQFF. DNA for the CDR3: TGCGCCAGCAGTGAGTCGGGCAGGGGAGGCGAGCAGTTCTTC.